This T cell receptor beta chain was documented in a study of cytomegalovirus exposure and HLA in healthy donors. Points from the study as a whole: Follow-up analysis seemed to connect common viral pathogens with several of the most significant clusters identified.

Both 60 Vbeta primers and 13 Jbeta primers went into the PCR. Authors' analysis steps: Tens of millions of unique TCR beta chains, about 11 million of them shared, were counted by a later analysis. TCRdb's table, derived via immunoSEQ multiplex PCR, lists solely in-frame clones and lacks some. V, J and clone size were drawn from that table, and D and trimming were deduced from the DNA. The sample consists of 150,000 to 200,000 clones, more than 70% of them appearing once. The V end was cut by 2 bases, the J end by 4 bases, with 14 bases between. Germline CDR1 MNHEY, CDR2 SVGAGI. The CDR3 covers 16 residues. Worth noting for this clone: What it binds is not known.

The source material was PBMCs. This sequence joins TRBV6-5 and TRBJ2-2; D might be TRBD1 (6 bases). The source of this sequence is a boy younger than 18 in good health and CMV-seronegative. CDR3 protein: CASSYGSDRPTGELFF. The CDR3 nucleotides are TGTGCCAGCAGTTACGGGTCGGACAGACCCACCGGGGAGCTGTTTTTT.